The source of this T cell receptor (beta chain) is a study of blood T cell repertoires in COVID-19. For the study at large: Samples taken during acute and convalescent COVID-19 were collected in the United States, Italy and Spain. Nucleic acid was either cDNA or gDNA, and it came from T cells, B-cell-depleted T cells, or PBMCs.

This CDR3 comprises 16 residues. After removal of 6 bases from V and 5 bases from J, the junction contained 13 bases not matched to a gene. The germline CDR1 and CDR2 sequences are SGHNT and YENEEA. In the authors' workflow: It was from reference gene primer amplification that nucleated cell counts were estimated. Clones were read by immunoSEQ multiplex PCR, and TCRdb kept only the in-frame ones, dropping some. D and trimming were read from the DNA, whereas the V and J calls and clone size are those reported in that table. The sample has about 340,000 clones, about four fifths seen once. The V and J genes are TRBV11-3 and TRBJ2-3, with 8 bases aligning to TRBD1. Input material: peripheral blood. This sequence originates from a man aged 25-40 years with active or convalescent COVID-19. The CDR3 sequence is CASRSGTGKGQDTQYF. The CDR3, as DNA: TGTGCCAGCAGATCCGGGACAGGAAAGGGCCAAGATACGCAGTATTTT.